A single sample is the source of the 23 T cell receptor beta chains below, sequenced in a study of neurological immune-mediated disorders. TCRdb re-called the 5' RACE reads with MiXCR, one entry per CDR3 protein. The sample has more than 95,000 distinct CDR3 sequences, 10% to 12% seen once. This sample's time point: longitudinal time-point 3. Sequencing was performed on PBMCs. Source of these receptors: a female donor with HTLV-1-associated myelopathy (HAM/TSP).

Ten or more counts support this clonotype. The chain couples TRBV5-1 to TRBJ1-1; a possible D gene is TRBD1 (6 bases). The CDR3 has 13 residues. Trimming stripped 4 bases from V and 2 bases from J, with 9 bases between. Germline CDR1 SGHRS, CDR2 YFSETQ. CDR3 sequence reads: CASSRGVNTEAFF. The CDR3 DNA reads as TGCGCCAGCAGCAGGGGGGTTAACACTGAAGCTTTCTTT.

This clonotype was recorded many times. V usage is TRBV3-1 and J usage is TRBJ1-2; D uncertain. Trimming left V 4 bases short and J 3 bases short, with 15 bases between. This CDR3 comprises 15 residues. CDR1 is LGHDT and CDR2 is YNNKEL in the germline V gene (reference sequence). In nucleotides, the CDR3 is TGTGCCAGCAGCCCCGGGAGAGGGTTGTACTATGGCTACACCTTC. Residues: CASSPGRGLYYGYTF.

There are many counts of this clonotype. The genes are TRBV2 and TRBJ2-3, with TRBD2 matching 12 bases. The CDR3 consists of 14 residues. Germline assignment: CDR1 SNHLY and CDR2 FYNNEI. V lost 6 bases and J lost 5; bases outside the gene matches: 3. The chain's CDR3 is CASSRLAGEDTQYF. CDR3 coding DNA: TGTGCCAGCAGCAGACTAGCGGGGGAAGATACGCAGTATTTT.

There are many counts of this clonotype. This chain uses TRBV27 with TRBJ2-3; no definite D call. Trimming cost V 3 bases and J 1 base, with 14 bases left between them. Looked up from germline, CDR1 is MNHEY and CDR2 is SMNVEV (reference sequence). This CDR3 spans 16 amino acids. This chain's CDR3 is CASSLARRTRTDTQYF. The CDR3, as DNA: TGTGCCAGCAGTTTGGCGCGGCGGACCCGCACAGATACGCAGTATTTT.

The genes are TRBV7-3 and TRBJ1-6; D remains ambiguous. This CDR3 has 14 residues. Germline V gives CDR1 SGHTA, CDR2 FQGTGA. V gave up 2 bases and J gave up 7 bases, with 9 bases separating them. The DNA for the CDR3 is TGTGCCAGCAGCTTAGATAGGAACAATTCACCCCTCCACTTT. It codes for CASSLDRNNSPLHF.

This clonotype was recorded at least ten times. The V and J genes are TRBV7-2 and TRBJ2-5; D call uncertain. Looked up from germline, CDR1 is SGHTA and CDR2 is FQGNSA. The CDR3 runs 13 residues. V gave up 5 bases and J gave up 9 bases, with 16 bases separating them. In nucleotides, the CDR3 is TGTGCCAGCAGCATGGGTCTGGAAAGGGCCCAGTACTTC. It specifies CASSMGLERAQYF. The variable domain in full, with the rest retrieved from reference TRBV7-2 and TRBJ2-5, is GAGVSQSPSNKVTEKGKDVELRCDPISGHTALYWYRQSLGQGLEFLIYFQGNSAPDKSGLPSDRFSAERTGGSVSTLTIQRTQQEDSAVYLCASSMGLERAQYFGPGTRLLVL.

This clonotype was picked up many times. V usage is TRBV20-1 and J usage is TRBJ2-7; D remains unclear. Germline CDR1 is DFQATT and CDR2 is SNEGSKA (reference sequence). V dropped 1 base and J dropped 3 bases, with 7 bases sitting between them. The CDR3 loop spans 12 amino acids. CDR3: CSARVSDYEQYF. The CDR3, as DNA: TGCAGTGCTAGAGTATCGGACTACGAGCAGTACTTC.

The CDR3 nucleotides are TGCAGTGCTAGAGTCCCGGGTTTTGACACTGAAGCTTTCTTT. It codes for CSARVPGFDTEAFF. The gene calls are TRBV20-1 and TRBJ1-1; D gene unclear. Between the trimmed V and J ends, which lost 1 base and 3 bases, there was a span of 12 bases. Germline-derived CDR1 and CDR2 are DFQATT and SNEGSKA (reference sequence). This CDR3 contains 14 residues.

This clonotype was detected many times. This chain's CDR3 is CASRVNSGANVLTF. The CDR3 bases are TGTGCCAGCAGAGTTAACTCTGGGGCCAACGTCCTGACTTTC. The chain uses TRBV2 and TRBJ2-6; D not certain. The CDR3 length is 14 residues. The ends were cut back, 6 bases at V and 0 bases at J, with 6 bases in the middle. CDR1 and CDR2 (germline): SNHLY, FYNNEI.

This clonotype was recorded at least ten times. This chain links TRBV4-1 with TRBJ1-3, with 8 bases fitting TRBD1. Germline-derived CDR1 and CDR2 are MGHRA and YSYEKL. The CDR3 consists of 16 residues. The ends lost 4 bases at V and 2 bases at J; junction bases unmatched: 7. This CDR3 reads CASSPRQGKTGNTIYF. CDR3 bases: TGCGCCAGCAGCCCGCGACAGGGGAAGACTGGAAACACCATATATTTT.

There are many counts of this clonotype. V is TRBV5-8 and J is TRBJ1-5; tentatively, D is TRBD1 (6 bases). The CDR3 is 16 residues long. V was trimmed by 3 bases and J by 7 bases, leaving 20 bases between them. Germline V CDR1 and CDR2: SGHTS, YDEGEE. CDR3 region: CASSSPGHLSRQPQHF. The CDR3 DNA sequence: TGTGCCAGCAGCTCCCCGGGACACTTGAGTAGGCAGCCCCAGCATTTT.

The sample holds many counts of this clonotype. This chain joins TRBV10-3 and TRBJ2-3; no reliable D call. CDR1 ENHRY and CDR2 SYGVKD come from the germline V gene. V was pared by 8 bases and J by 1 base, with 13 bases between. The length of the CDR3 is 14 residues. CDR3 in amino acids: CAIRDSKRTDTQYF. The CDR3, as DNA: TGTGCCATCCGAGATTCCAAACGCACAGATACGCAGTATTTT.

This clonotype has at least ten counts. The genes are TRBV5-1 and TRBJ2-2; no reliable D call. Germline loops: CDR1 SGHRS, CDR2 YFSETQ. V was cut by 1 base and J by 3 bases, with 7 bases left in between. This CDR3 has 14 residues. CDR3 DNA sequence: TGCGCCAGCAGCTTGCGCTGGGACACCGGGGAGCTGTTTTTT. This sequence encodes CASSLRWDTGELFF. The whole variable domain, remainder taken from reference TRBV5-1 and TRBJ2-2, is KAGVTQTPRYLIKTRGQQVTLSCSPISGHRSVSWYQQTPGQGLQFLFEYFSETQRNKGNFPGRFSGRQFSNSRSEMNVSTLELGDSALYLCASSLRWDTGELFFGEGSRLTVL.

In its sample, this clonotype was seen many times. CDR3 bases: TGTGCCAGCAGTTTTTCGGGGATGTTAGTGTATGAGCAGTTCTTC. It codes for CASSFSGMLVYEQFF. The chain uses TRBV12-3 or TRBV12-4 and TRBJ2-1, with D perhaps matching TRBD2 (5 bases). Trimming left V 3 bases short and J 8 bases short, with 17 bases between. The CDR3 runs to 15 residues.

This clonotype has just a few counts. The chain links TRBV20-1 to TRBJ2-7, with unresolved D. CDR3 size: 13 residues. V lost 3 bases to trimming and J lost 4 bases, with 13 bases between them. Germline V gene data show CDR1 as DFQATT and CDR2 as SNEGSKA (reference sequence). CDR3 amino acids: CSARGPYVYEQYF. In DNA form, the CDR3 reads TGCAGTGCTAGGGGCCCCTATGTTTACGAGCAGTACTTC.

There are many counts of this clonotype. The chain employs TRBV7-2 and TRBJ2-5, with D tentatively TRBD1 (6 bases). This CDR3 has 13 amino acids. From germline, CDR1 is SGHTA and CDR2 FQGNSA. V was cut by 7 bases and J by 10 bases, with 19 bases left in between. The CDR3, as DNA: TGTGCCAGCACCGCGAACCCCTTAGGGGGCCAGTACTTC. Encoded protein: CASTANPLGGQYF.

This clonotype was observed many times. This chain joins TRBV20-1 and TRBJ2-2, with 7 bases lining up with TRBD2. The CDR3 is made up of 15 amino acids. The J segment lost 5 bases and the V segment lost 2 bases, leaving 8 bases of the junction unmatched. CDR1 is DFQATT and CDR2 is SNEGSKA in the germline V gene (reference sequence). The CDR3 is CSARPYAGDTGELFF. CDR3 coding DNA: TGCAGTGCTAGACCTTACGCGGGGGATACCGGGGAGCTGTTTTTT.

The chain is built from TRBV2 and TRBJ2-6, with unresolved D. The CDR3 extends over 13 amino acids. Trimming cost V 11 bases and J 4 bases, with 12 bases left between them. Per germline, CDR1 SNHLY and CDR2 FYNNEI. The CDR3 region has the DNA TGTGCCGGTGGAAGATCCGGGGCCAACGTCCTGACTTTC. Translation gives CAGGRSGANVLTF.

CDR3 loop: CASSQDGTLSQFF. CDR3 sequence (DNA): TGTGCCAGCAGCCAAGATGGGACGTTGTCGCAGTTCTTC. The chain joins TRBV14 to TRBJ2-1, with D possibly called TRBD1 or TRBD2 (5 bases each). Trimming left V 0 bases short and J 12 bases short, with 12 bases between. The CDR3 consists of 13 residues. Germline V gene sequence: CDR1 SGHDN, CDR2 FVKESK.

In its sample, this clonotype was seen many times. The chain employs TRBV20-1 and TRBJ2-5; no firm D call. V was cut by 6 bases and J by 6 bases, with 14 bases left in between. CDR3 length: 12 residues. The germline gives CDR1 DFQATT, CDR2 SNEGSKA (reference sequence). The CDR3 nucleotides are TGCAGTGCCCCTGGCGGTTGGAAGACCCAGTACTTC. This encodes CSAPGGWKTQYF.

This clonotype was found many times. The V gene is TRBV12-5, the J gene TRBJ2-2, with 9 positions matching TRBD1. Germline values: CDR1 LGHNT, CDR2 FRNRAP. The J segment lost 2 bases and the V segment lost 6 bases, leaving 7 bases of the junction unmatched. CDR3 size: 16 residues. This chain's CDR3 is CASGLRDRANTGELFF. Here the CDR3 DNA reads TGTGCTAGTGGCCTGAGGGACAGGGCAAACACCGGGGAGCTGTTTTTT.

Many counts were recorded for this clonotype. This sequence joins TRBV5-6 and TRBJ2-3; D is unresolved. The CDR3 spans 17 residues. Germline CDR1 SGHDT, CDR2 YYEEEE. Trimming took off 2 bases at V and 2 bases at J, with 18 bases between the two ends. CDR3 in amino acids: CASSLRPLLQLTDTQYF. The CDR3 bases are TGTGCCAGCAGCTTACGGCCGTTGCTACAACTCACAGATACGCAGTATTTT.

This clonotype was picked up many times. The CDR3 is CSASGTSGGVADTQYF. CDR3 DNA sequence: TGCAGTGCTAGCGGAACTAGCGGGGGGGTGGCCGATACGCAGTATTTT. The genes are TRBV20-1 and TRBJ2-3; 13 nucleotides line up with TRBD2. CDR1 is DFQATT, CDR2 SNEGSKA, per germline (reference sequence). The length of the CDR3 is 16 residues. Losses at the gene ends were 3 bases for V and 6 bases for J; bases not matched to a gene: 9.